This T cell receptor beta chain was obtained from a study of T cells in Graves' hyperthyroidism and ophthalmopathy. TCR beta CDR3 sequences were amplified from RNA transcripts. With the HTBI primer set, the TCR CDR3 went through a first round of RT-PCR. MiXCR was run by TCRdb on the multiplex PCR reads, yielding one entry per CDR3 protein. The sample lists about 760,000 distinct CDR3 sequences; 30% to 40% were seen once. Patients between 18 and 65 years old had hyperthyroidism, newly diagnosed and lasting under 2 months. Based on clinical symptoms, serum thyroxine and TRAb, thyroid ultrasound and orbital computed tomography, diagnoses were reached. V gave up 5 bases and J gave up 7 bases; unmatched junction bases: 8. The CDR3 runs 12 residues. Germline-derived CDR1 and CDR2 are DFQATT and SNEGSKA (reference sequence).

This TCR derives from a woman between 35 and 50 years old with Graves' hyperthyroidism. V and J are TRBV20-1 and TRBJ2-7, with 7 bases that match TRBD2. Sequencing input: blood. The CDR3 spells CSAVDGGNEQYF. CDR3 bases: TGCAGTGCTGTCGACGGGGGGAATGAGCAGTACTTC.